The 13 T cell receptor beta chains presented below share a single source sample, sequenced in a study of cytomegalovirus exposure and HLA in healthy donors (dated by TCRdb to 2016 to 2017). Library prep was done by the immunoSEQ multiplex PCR assay. A mixture of 60 forward primers for TCR Vbeta segments and 13 reverse primers for TCR Jbeta segments was used in the multiplex PCR. TCRdb re-hosts the immuneACCESS table, in-frame sequences only. Its copies lack some clones; in the studies checked, an unresolved V gene accounts for under half of them, and the cause for the rest is not known. The sample includes around 150,000 clones, with 75% observed a single time. The ten most abundant clones make up approximately 3% of the sample. Source material: PBMCs. The receptors derive from a woman aged 50 to 65 in good health and CMV-seropositive.

The chain links TRBV5-1 to TRBJ1-2; 8 bases are a match to TRBD1. V was pared by 2 bases and J by 4 bases, with 4 bases of the junction left unmatched. This CDR3 has 14 residues. CDR1 SGHRS and CDR2 YFSETQ come from the germline V gene. In nucleotides, the CDR3 is TGCGCCAGCAGCTTATTCGACAGGGGCTATGGCTACACCTTC. The encoded protein is CASSLFDRGYGYTF.

The J gene is TRBJ2-2, the V gene TRBV5-1; 7 bases fit TRBD2. This CDR3 is 15 amino acids long. Germline V gives CDR1 SGHRS, CDR2 YFSETQ. V was pared by 2 bases and J by 5 bases, with 6 bases of the junction left unmatched. CDR3 sequence: CASSLGFSGTGELFF. Here the CDR3 DNA reads TGCGCCAGCAGCTTAGGATTTAGCGGGACCGGGGAGCTGTTTTTT.

This chain joins TRBV5-4 and TRBJ2-5; the match to TRBD2 covers 9 bases. Trimming removed 0 bases from V and 5 bases from J; junction bases left unmatched: 5. Germline-derived CDR1 and CDR2 are SGHNT and YYREEE (reference sequence). The CDR3 spans 15 residues. CDR3 sequence reads: CASSLALAGKETQYF. The CDR3 DNA follows: TGTGCCAGCAGCTTGGCTCTAGCGGGGAAGGAGACCCAGTACTTC.

This clone was detected only once. The chain uses TRBV4-1 and TRBJ1-1; weak D call: TRBD1 (5 bases). Between the trimmed V and J ends, which lost 9 bases and 11 bases, there was a span of 16 bases. Germline CDR1 MGHRA, CDR2 YSYEKL. There are 11 residues in the CDR3. In DNA form, the CDR3 reads TGCGCCAGTTTCCAGGGAGGGACGGCTTTCTTT. Its protein is CASFQGGTAFF.

The chain employs TRBV5-1 and TRBJ1-2; D ambiguous. The CDR3 runs to 14 residues. Germline-derived CDR1 and CDR2 are SGHRS and YFSETQ. V was trimmed by 2 bases and J by 2 bases, leaving 10 bases between them. CDR3 loop: CASSFTPGNYGYTF. The DNA of the CDR3 is TGCGCCAGCAGCTTTACGCCCGGGAACTATGGCTACACCTTC.

The chain carries TRBV6-5 and TRBJ1-1, with D possibly TRBD1 on 5 matching bases. The germline V and J ends were trimmed by 3 bases and 12 bases, with 17 bases remaining between them. The germline gives CDR1 MNHEY, CDR2 SVGAGI. The CDR3 is made up of 13 amino acids. The CDR3 sequence is CASSYQGFRETFF. CDR3 sequence (DNA): TGTGCCAGCAGTTATCAGGGTTTTAGGGAAACTTTCTTT.

The V and J genes are TRBV7-9 and TRBJ2-3; TRBD2 is a possible D gene (5 bases). The CDR3 contains 15 residues. The ends were cut back, 5 bases at V and 2 bases at J, with 14 bases in the middle. Germline V lookup: CDR1 SEHNR, CDR2 FQNEAQ (reference sequence). CDR3 sequence: CASSLGEYLTDTQYF. CDR3 sequence (DNA): TGTGCCAGCAGCCTCGGGGAATACCTCACAGATACGCAGTATTTT.

The gene calls are TRBV4-1 and TRBJ2-1; D is perhaps TRBD1 (6 bases). V was pared by 5 bases and J by 0 bases, with 17 bases between. The CDR3 extends over 17 amino acids. The V gene's germline CDR1 is MGHRA and CDR2 YSYEKL. CDR3 protein: CASSVRHRVSSYNEQFF. The CDR3 DNA follows: TGCGCCAGCAGCGTCCGTCACAGGGTCAGCTCCTACAATGAGCAGTTCTTC.

The chain recombines TRBV5-1 with TRBJ1-1; D possibly corresponds to TRBD1 (5 bases). Trimming pared 3 bases from V and 4 bases from J, leaving 10 bases between. Germline CDR1 and CDR2: SGHRS and YFSETQ. This CDR3 comprises 13 residues. Here the CDR3 reads CASSSLGGTEAFF. CDR3 sequence (DNA): TGCGCCAGCAGCTCCTTGGGGGGCACTGAAGCTTTCTTT.

The chain's CDR3 is CASIRPGAMNTEAFF. The CDR3 nucleotides are TGTGCCAGTATCAGACCGGGAGCAATGAACACTGAAGCTTTCTTT. The gene calls are TRBV19 and TRBJ1-1, with D unresolved. The CDR3 consists of 15 residues. Germline values: CDR1 LNHDA, CDR2 SQIVND (reference sequence). Trimming shortened V by 7 bases and J by 0 bases, and 15 bases separated the two germline ends.

This clone showed up just a few times. This sequence joins TRBV4-1 and TRBJ1-1; D may be TRBD1 (5 bases). V was shortened by 4 bases and J by 7 bases, with 19 bases between the two germline ends. CDR1 and CDR2 from the germline V gene are MGHRA and YSYEKL. This CDR3 has 15 amino acids. The CDR3 DNA reads TGCGCCAGCAGCCCACAATTGGGGGGTCTAGATGAAGCTTTCTTT. Protein sequence: CASSPQLGGLDEAFF.

In the case of this clone: The junction departs from germline at one end; a sequencing error may be responsible. The chain is built from TRBV19 and TRBJ1-6; 8 bases fit TRBD1. This CDR3 is 16 amino acids long. Germline lookup yields CDR1 LNHDA and CDR2 SQIVND (reference sequence). DNA for the CDR3: TGTGCCAGCTCCCGGGGCAGGGGGCTTCTTGATTCACCCCTTCACTTT. Translating gives CASSRGRGLLDSPLHF.

The chain employs TRBV7-6 and TRBJ2-7; no clear D gene. CDR3 length: 13 amino acids. Germline V gene data show CDR1 as SGHVS and CDR2 as FNYEAQ. V lost 0 bases to trimming and J lost 5 bases, with 8 bases between them. The CDR3 DNA reads as TGTGCCAGCAGCTTAGCGCGCTTAAACGAGCAGTACTTC. As protein: CASSLARLNEQYF.